Below are 8 T cell receptor beta chains sequenced from a single sample in a study of tumor-infiltrating lymphocytes in primary liver carcinoma. Co-extracting RNA and DNA was done with roughly 17-32 mg of unsorted bulk tissue as input. From approximately 450 ng total RNA, TCR beta cDNA was generated with a primer in the constant region. Each TCR beta library was derived from three nested multiplex PCR rounds that employed slightly modified ARM-PCR. Use of TRBV1-TRBV30 forward primers with a C-beta reverse primer characterized the first two PCR rounds, which lasted nine to eleven cycles each. One entry per CDR3 protein, called by TCRdb with MiXCR from the multiplex PCR reads. The sample lists about 54,000 distinct CDR3 sequences; over 65% were seen once. Material for sequencing was liver tumor tissue from sampling region 2. Regarding subset: tumor region T2, inferior pole. The receptors here all came from a middle-aged man with primary liver carcinoma and hepatitis B virus infection.

This clonotype was detected many times. The chain couples TRBV6-5 to TRBJ2-2; perhaps TRBD2 as D (5 bases). The CDR3 runs 13 residues. CDR1 is MNHEY, CDR2 SVGAGI, per germline. Trimming took off 7 bases at V and 3 bases at J, with 9 bases between the two ends. CDR3 nucleotide sequence: TGTGCCAGCAAGCAGCGGTACACCGGGGAGCTGTTTTTT. Translation gives CASKQRYTGELFF.

Turning to this clonotype: It is likely a read error, because the conserved phenylalanine at the end of the CDR3 is missing. The chain couples TRBV6-5 to TRBJ1-1, with D possibly TRBD1 on 5 matching bases. The CDR3 is 13 amino acids. The V end lost 2 bases, the J end lost 3 bases, and 7 bases lay between the germline ends. Per germline, CDR1 MNHEY and CDR2 SVGAGI. CDR3 in amino acids: CASSYTGDTEAFY. CDR3 sequence (DNA): TGTGCCAGCAGTTACACGGGGGACACTGAAGCTTTCTAT.

A remark on this clonotype: The CDR3 does not end in the conserved phenylalanine or tryptophan, so this is likely a read error. This chain joins TRBV29-1 and TRBJ2-1; D gene unclear. The germline gives CDR1 SQVTM, CDR2 ANQGSEA. There are 12 residues in the CDR3. V was trimmed by 5 bases and J by 7 bases, leaving 12 bases between them. The CDR3 sequence: CSVWLSRNEQFS. The CDR3 nucleotides are TGCAGCGTTTGGTTGAGCCGAAATGAGCAGTTCTCC.

As to this clonotype: The germline gene is not matched at one end of the junction; a read error may be the cause. This chain joins TRBV11-1 and TRBJ2-1; D is perhaps TRBD2 (6 bases). Germline-derived CDR1 and CDR2 are SGHAT and FQDESV (reference sequence). CDR3 length equals 16 residues. CDR3: CASSLGLGLHAHERFF. The CDR3 DNA reads as TGTGCCAGCAGCTTAGGCCTGGGACTTCACGCGCATGAGCGGTTCTTC.

The chain has TRBV28 and TRBJ2-3; either TRBD1 or TRBD2 may supply D (5 bases each). The germline V and J ends were trimmed by 7 bases and 4 bases, with 18 bases remaining between them. The CDR3 runs to 15 residues. Germline V CDR1 and CDR2: MDHEN, SYDVKM. The CDR3 bases are TGTGCCAGCATCGATAGAGGGTGGGGCGCAGATACGCAGTATTTT. This codes for CASIDRGWGADTQYF.

In the case of this clonotype: A much larger clone differs by one base, so this may be a read error. The chain has TRBV10-2 and TRBJ2-3; D not certain. Germline CDR1 is WSHSY and CDR2 is SAAADI. The CDR3 is made up of 13 amino acids. This CDR3 reads CASIGLSTDTRYF. In DNA, the CDR3 is TGCGCCAGCATAGGGTTGTCCACAGATACGCGGTATTTT.

This clonotype was found once. This rearrangement joins TRBV4-1 to TRBJ2-6, with unresolved D. The CDR3 loop spans 17 amino acids. Trimming took off 3 bases at V and 2 bases at J, with 14 bases between the two ends. Germline values: CDR1 MGHRA, CDR2 YSYEKL. CDR3 region: CASSQLQENTGANVLTF. The DNA of the CDR3 is TGCGCCAGCAGCCAGCTACAAGAGAATACTGGGGCCAACGTCCTGACTTTC.

In this sample, this clonotype turned up once. This may arise from a read error, as a much more abundant clone is one base away. This likely comes from a read error, as the CDR3 has no conserved phenylalanine or tryptophan at its end. The rearrangement uses TRBV2 and TRBJ1-2, with D possibly TRBD1 on 5 matching bases. CDR3 length equals 13 residues. Germline assignment: CDR1 SNHLY and CDR2 FYNNEI. The V and J ends lost 6 bases and 8 bases respectively, with 16 bases between them. Here the CDR3 DNA reads TGTGCCAGCAGGGGACTGGGACCGCACGGCTACACCTTA. Its protein is CASRGLGPHGYTL.